Shown below are 11 T cell receptor beta chains from a single sample sequenced in a study of T cells after yellow fever vaccination. TCRdb analysed the 5' RACE reads with MiXCR anew, one entry per CDR3 protein. Seen here are around 360,000 distinct CDR3 sequences, 11% observed once, and the top ten hold around 20%. The material sequenced was PBMCs, taken on the day of the first yellow fever vaccination. These receptors originate from a man aged 18-30 years who received the YFV17D yellow fever vaccine.

V gene TRBV9 combines with J gene TRBJ2-2, with 8 bases that match TRBD1. Germline lookup yields CDR1 SGDLS and CDR2 YYNGEE. The CDR3 runs to 17 residues. Trimming removed 6 bases from V and 1 base from J; junction bases left unmatched: 11. CDR3 nucleotides: TGTGCCAGCAACACCCATACCGGGACAGGGAACACCGGGGAGCTGTTTTTT. Translating gives CASNTHTGTGNTGELFF.

The chain uses TRBV7-9 and TRBJ1-4, with 8 nucleotides matching TRBD1. The CDR3 loop spans 15 amino acids. Germline CDR1 SEHNR, CDR2 FQNEAQ (reference sequence). Unmatched junction bases numbered 5, after V lost 6 bases and J lost 2 bases. The CDR3 protein is CASSPRGQTNEKLFF. The CDR3 DNA follows: TGTGCCAGCAGTCCCAGGGGGCAGACTAATGAAAAACTGTTTTTT.

CDR3 nucleotide sequence: TGTGCCAGCAGCCAAGATTTGGGACTAGCGATGGATACGCAGTATTTT. It codes for CASSQDLGLAMDTQYF. The rearrangement links TRBV3-1 to TRBJ2-3; 10 nucleotides line up with TRBD2. The germline gives CDR1 LGHDT, CDR2 YNNKEL (reference sequence). CDR3 size: 16 residues. Trimming removed 0 bases from V and 6 bases from J; junction bases left unmatched: 6.

As for this clonotype: A read error may produce the germline difference seen at one junction end. J is TRBJ2-2 and V is TRBV7-7; perhaps D is TRBD1 or TRBD2 (6 bases each). The CDR3 totals 17 residues. Germline CDR1 reads SSHAT; CDR2 reads FNYEAQ (reference sequence). The chain's CDR3 is CASSLGVGGARSGELFF. The CDR3 bases are TGTGCTAGCAGCTTAGGAGTGGGGGGCGCGAGGTCCGGGGAGCTGTTTTTT.

This clonotype was observed many times. The rearrangement uses TRBV7-2 and TRBJ2-7, with no clear D. CDR3 length: 13 residues. Germline V gene sequence: CDR1 SGHTA, CDR2 FQGNSA. V lost 5 bases to trimming and J lost 6 bases, with 14 bases between them. Here the CDR3 reads CASSLNLTPEQYF. In DNA, the CDR3 is TGTGCCAGCAGCCTCAACTTAACGCCCGAGCAGTACTTC.

There are a few counts of this clonotype. This chain links TRBV7-6 with TRBJ2-3; 13 bases map to TRBD2. V lost 5 bases and J lost 5; bases outside the gene matches: 4. The CDR3 has 15 amino acids. Germline-derived CDR1 and CDR2 are SGHVS and FNYEAQ. The CDR3 DNA follows: TGTGCCAGCAGCCCCGGGACTAGCGGGGAAGATACGCAGTATTTT. Translating gives CASSPGTSGEDTQYF.

This clonotype was detected only a few times. The DNA of the CDR3 is TGTGCCAGCAGTTTAGGGGGACAGGGAAATGAGCAGTTCTTC. Protein: CASSLGGQGNEQFF. V usage is TRBV28 and J usage is TRBJ2-1, with 9 positions matching TRBD1. The V gene's germline CDR1 is MDHEN and CDR2 SYDVKM. Germline trimming cut 2 bases from V and 7 bases from J; bases unmatched to any gene: 3. This CDR3 is 14 amino acids long.

The gene calls are TRBV7-3 and TRBJ2-1; D unresolved. Germline lookup yields CDR1 SGHTA and CDR2 FQGTGA. Deletions cut 1 base from V and 7 bases from J, with 11 bases between. This CDR3 is 14 amino acids long. The CDR3 coding sequence is TGTGCCAGCAGCTTAAAACACCATGGGAATGAGCAGTTCTTC. Protein sequence: CASSLKHHGNEQFF.

This clonotype was counted a few times. The chain carries TRBV20-1 and TRBJ2-1; weak D call: TRBD1 (5 bases). This CDR3 has 12 amino acids. Trimming stripped 6 bases from V and 4 bases from J, with 10 bases between. From germline, CDR1 is DFQATT and CDR2 SNEGSKA (reference sequence). The CDR3 DNA reads TGCAGTGCCACGACAGTTTACAATGAGCAGTTCTTC. This sequence encodes CSATTVYNEQFF.

V gene TRBV6-1 combines with J gene TRBJ1-1; weak D call: TRBD1 (6 bases). The CDR3 is 13 residues long. With 8 bases removed from V and 8 bases from J, the gap between germline ends came to 18 bases. Germline CDR1 is MNHNS and CDR2 is SASEGT. The CDR3 region has the DNA TGTGCCAGCGCGTTTGGAGGGGGTAGCGAAGCTTTCTTT. Translating it yields CASAFGGGSEAFF.

This chain uses TRBV7-9 with TRBJ1-1; D is unclear. The V and J ends lost 5 bases and 1 base respectively, with 11 bases between them. In germline, CDR1 is SEHNR, CDR2 FQNEAQ (reference sequence). The CDR3 has 14 amino acids. This CDR3 is CASSRATKNTEAFF. The CDR3 DNA sequence: TGTGCCAGCAGCAGAGCCACGAAGAACACTGAAGCTTTCTTT.